The source of this T cell receptor beta chain is a study of T cell repertoires in cytomegalovirus infection. Looking at the study overall: Recently identified HLA-C-restricted CMV epitopes and well-studied HLA-B-restricted CMV epitopes were used by the study. Signatures in public TCR beta sequences pointed to both CMV infection and matching HLA type.

Findings and caveats of the study: CMV-specific TCR beta clonotypes restricted by HLA-C dominated the ex vivo response.

CDR1 is MGHRA and CDR2 is YSYEKL in the germline V gene. This CDR3 is 17 amino acids long. This clonotype has only one observation. No antigen is known for it. This may arise from a read error, as a much more abundant clone is one base away. TCRdb reprocessed the reads with MiXCR, giving one entry per CDR3 protein. The table has around 78,000 distinct CDR3 sequences, more than 20% seen once. Sequences were derived from CD8+ T cells from cultured PBMCs, sampled from culture after CMV antigen stimulation. This TCR was recovered from a human donor in good health (CMV status not recorded). Some clones in this sample may be carry-over from other donors' samples. The J gene is TRBJ1-4, the V gene TRBV4-1; TRBD1 matches at 7 bases. This CDR3 reads CAGSQDRGRATNEKLFF. The CDR3 coding sequence is TGCGCCGGCAGCCAAGATAGGGGGCGGGCAACTAATGAAAAACTGTTTTTT.